This T cell receptor (beta chain) was captured by sequencing in a study of blood T cells in healthy people across ages. PCR was performed a second time for about 6 to 12 cycles using a sample-barcoded 5' primer and a J-beta primer mix. TCRdb reanalysed the 5' RACE reads using MiXCR and keeps one entry per CDR3 protein. This sample yields about 1.8 million distinct CDR3 sequences, of which 49% are seen a single time; 2% to 2.5% belongs to the top ten. This clonotype occurred a few times. Germline V gene sequence: CDR1 MNHEY, CDR2 SMNVEV (reference sequence). V lost 6 bases to trimming and J lost 1 base, with 9 bases between them. CDR3 length: 13 amino acids.

The sequencing sample was made of blood. The TCR was taken from a middle-aged woman in good health. The chain is built from TRBV27 and TRBJ1-2; D gene ambiguous. The CDR3 bases are TGTGCCAGCAGGAAGGACGATAACTATGGCTACACCTTC. This gives the protein CASRKDDNYGYTF.